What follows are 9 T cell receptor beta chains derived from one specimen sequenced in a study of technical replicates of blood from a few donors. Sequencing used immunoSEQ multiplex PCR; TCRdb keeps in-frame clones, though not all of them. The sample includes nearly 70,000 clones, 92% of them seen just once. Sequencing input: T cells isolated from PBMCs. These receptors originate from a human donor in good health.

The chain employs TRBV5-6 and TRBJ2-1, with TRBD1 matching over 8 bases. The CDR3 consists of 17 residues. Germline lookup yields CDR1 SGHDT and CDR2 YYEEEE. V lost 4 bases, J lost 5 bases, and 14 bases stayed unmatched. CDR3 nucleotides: TGTGCCAGCAGCAGCAATACTAACAGGGGGGTCAACAATGAGCAGTTCTTC. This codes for CASSSNTNRGVNNEQFF.

In nucleotides, the CDR3 is TGTGCCAGCAGTGAAGAGGGGGCAGGCTTGGGTGAAGCTTTCTTT. The encoded protein is CASSEEGAGLGEAFF. The chain employs TRBV2 and TRBJ1-1, with 7 bases matching TRBD1. Per the germline V gene, CDR1 is SNHLY and CDR2 is FYNNEI. Trimming cost V 1 base and J 7 bases; bases outside gene matches: 9. CDR3 length equals 15 residues.

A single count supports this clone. The CDR3 is CASSFGAYYGYTF. As DNA, the CDR3 is TGTGCCAGCAGCTTTGGAGCTTACTATGGCTACACCTTC. The rearrangement joins TRBV5-5 to TRBJ1-2; D gene uncertain. Germline values: CDR1 SGHKS, CDR2 YYEKEE (reference sequence). CDR3 length: 13 residues. The V end lost 2 bases, the J end lost 3 bases, and 8 bases lay between the germline ends.

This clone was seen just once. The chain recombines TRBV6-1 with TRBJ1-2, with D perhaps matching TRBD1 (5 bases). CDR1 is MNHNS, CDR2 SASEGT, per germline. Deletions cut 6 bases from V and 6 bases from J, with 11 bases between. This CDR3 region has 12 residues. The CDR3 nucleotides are TGTGCCAGCAGGCGCAGGGAAGATGGCTACACCTTC. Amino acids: CASRRREDGYTF.

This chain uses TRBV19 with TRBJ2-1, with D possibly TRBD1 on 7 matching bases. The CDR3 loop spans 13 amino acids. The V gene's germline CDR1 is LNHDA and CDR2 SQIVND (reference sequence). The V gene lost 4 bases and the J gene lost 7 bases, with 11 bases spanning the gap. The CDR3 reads CASSTQGRNEQFF. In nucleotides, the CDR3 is TGTGCCAGTAGTACACAGGGGAGGAATGAGCAGTTCTTC.

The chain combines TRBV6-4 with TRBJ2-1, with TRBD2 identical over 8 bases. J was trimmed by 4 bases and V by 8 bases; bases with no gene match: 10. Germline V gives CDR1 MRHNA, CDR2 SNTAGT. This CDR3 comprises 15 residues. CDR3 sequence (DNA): TGTGCCAGCGCGCTCCGGGAGGGAACGTACAATGAGCAGTTCTTC. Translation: CASALREGTYNEQFF.

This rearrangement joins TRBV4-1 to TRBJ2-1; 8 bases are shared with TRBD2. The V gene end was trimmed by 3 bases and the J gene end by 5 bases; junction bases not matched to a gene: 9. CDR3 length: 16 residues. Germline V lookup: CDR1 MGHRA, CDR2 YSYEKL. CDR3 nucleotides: TGCGCCAGCAGCCACCTTACTAGCGGTCTCGACAATGAGCAGTTCTTC. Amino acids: CASSHLTSGLDNEQFF.

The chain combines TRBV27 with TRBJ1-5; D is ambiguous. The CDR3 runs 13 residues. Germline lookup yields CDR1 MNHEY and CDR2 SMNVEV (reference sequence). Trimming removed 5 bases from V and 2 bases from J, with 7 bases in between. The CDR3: CASSGVGNQPQHF. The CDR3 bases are TGTGCCAGCAGTGGTGTAGGCAATCAGCCCCAGCATTTT.

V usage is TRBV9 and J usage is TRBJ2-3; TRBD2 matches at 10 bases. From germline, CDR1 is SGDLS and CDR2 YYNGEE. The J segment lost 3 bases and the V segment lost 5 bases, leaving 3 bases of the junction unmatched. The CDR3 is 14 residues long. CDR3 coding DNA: TGTGCCAGCAGTCATAGCGGGAGGACAGATACGCAGTATTTT. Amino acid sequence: CASSHSGRTDTQYF.